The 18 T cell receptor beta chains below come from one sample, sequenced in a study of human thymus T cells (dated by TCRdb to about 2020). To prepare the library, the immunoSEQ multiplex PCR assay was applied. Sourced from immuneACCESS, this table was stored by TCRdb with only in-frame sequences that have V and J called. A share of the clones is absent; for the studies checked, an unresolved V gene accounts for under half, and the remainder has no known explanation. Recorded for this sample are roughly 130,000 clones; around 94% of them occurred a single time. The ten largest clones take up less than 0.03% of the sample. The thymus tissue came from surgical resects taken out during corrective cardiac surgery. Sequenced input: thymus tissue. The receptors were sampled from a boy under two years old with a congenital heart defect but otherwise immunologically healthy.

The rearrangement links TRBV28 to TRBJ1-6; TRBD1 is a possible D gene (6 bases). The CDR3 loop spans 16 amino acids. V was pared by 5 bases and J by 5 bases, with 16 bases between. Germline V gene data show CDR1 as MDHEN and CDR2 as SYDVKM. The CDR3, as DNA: TGTGCCAGCAGTAACGCCCTAGGACAGAATAATTCACCCCTCCACTTT. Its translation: CASSNALGQNNSPLHF.

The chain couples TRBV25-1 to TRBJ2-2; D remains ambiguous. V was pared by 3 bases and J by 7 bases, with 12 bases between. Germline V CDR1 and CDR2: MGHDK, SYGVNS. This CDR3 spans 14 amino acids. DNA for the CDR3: TGTGCCAGCAGTGACCTACGGAGAGGCGGGGAGCTGTTTTTT. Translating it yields CASSDLRRGGELFF.

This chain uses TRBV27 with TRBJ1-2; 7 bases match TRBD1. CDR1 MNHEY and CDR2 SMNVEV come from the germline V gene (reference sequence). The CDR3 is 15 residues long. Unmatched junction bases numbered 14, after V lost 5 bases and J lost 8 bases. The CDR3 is CASSINPTGPWGYTF. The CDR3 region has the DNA TGTGCCAGCAGTATCAACCCGACAGGGCCCTGGGGCTACACCTTC.

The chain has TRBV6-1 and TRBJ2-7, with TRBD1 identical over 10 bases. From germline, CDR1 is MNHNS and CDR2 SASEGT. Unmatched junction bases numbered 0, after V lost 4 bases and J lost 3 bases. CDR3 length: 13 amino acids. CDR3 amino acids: CASSGDRGYEQYF. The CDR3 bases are TGTGCCAGCAGTGGGGACAGGGGCTACGAGCAGTACTTC.

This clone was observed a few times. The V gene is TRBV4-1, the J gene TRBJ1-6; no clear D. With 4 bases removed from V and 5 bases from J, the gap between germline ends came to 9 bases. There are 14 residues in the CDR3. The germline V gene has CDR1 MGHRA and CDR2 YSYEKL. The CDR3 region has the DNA TGCGCCAGCAGCCTAGGAGAGGATAATTCACCCCTCCACTTT. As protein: CASSLGEDNSPLHF.

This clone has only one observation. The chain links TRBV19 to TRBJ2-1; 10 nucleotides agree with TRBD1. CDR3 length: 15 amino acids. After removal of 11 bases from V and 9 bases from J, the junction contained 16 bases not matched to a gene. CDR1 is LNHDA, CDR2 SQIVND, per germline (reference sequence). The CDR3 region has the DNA TGTGCCGTGCAACTACCGGGACAGGGGACTGGTGAGCAGTTCTTC. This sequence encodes CAVQLPGQGTGEQFF.

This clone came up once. The CDR3: CAGHGGDTQYF. The CDR3 region has the DNA TGTGCCGGACACGGTGGAGATACGCAGTATTTT. The V and J genes are TRBV5-8 and TRBJ2-3; D may be TRBD1 (5 bases). Between the trimmed V and J ends, which lost 10 bases and 5 bases, there was a span of 11 bases. CDR1 SGHTS and CDR2 YDEGEE come from the germline V gene. The CDR3 spans 11 residues.

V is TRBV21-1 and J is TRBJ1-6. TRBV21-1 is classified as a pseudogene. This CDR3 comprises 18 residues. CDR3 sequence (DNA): TGTGCCAGCAGCAAAGAGCGGGCGGCAGGGTCCTATAATTCACCCCTCCACTTT. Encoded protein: CASSKERAAGSYNSPLHF.

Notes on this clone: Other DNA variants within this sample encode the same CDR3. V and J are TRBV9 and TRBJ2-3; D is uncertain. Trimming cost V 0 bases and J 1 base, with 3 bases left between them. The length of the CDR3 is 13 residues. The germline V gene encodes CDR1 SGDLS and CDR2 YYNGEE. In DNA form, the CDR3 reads TGTGCCAGCAGCGTAGCGGGCACAGATACGCAGTATTTT. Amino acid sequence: CASSVAGTDTQYF. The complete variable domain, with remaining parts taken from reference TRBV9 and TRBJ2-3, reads DSGVTQTPKHLITATGQRVTLRCSPRSGDLSVYWYQQSLDQGLQFLIQYYNGEERAKGNILERFSAQQFPDLHSELNLSSLELGDSALYFCASSVAGTDTQYFGPGTRLTVL.

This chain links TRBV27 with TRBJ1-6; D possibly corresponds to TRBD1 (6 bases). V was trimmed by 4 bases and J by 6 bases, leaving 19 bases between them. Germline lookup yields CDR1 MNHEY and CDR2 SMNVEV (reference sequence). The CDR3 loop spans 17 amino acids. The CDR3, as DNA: TGTGCCAGCAGTTGGAGGGGGACCCCTTGGCTTAATTCACCCCTCCACTTT. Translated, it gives CASSWRGTPWLNSPLHF.

The CDR3 spells CASSLLGWRGLPDTQYF. The CDR3 nucleotides are TGTGCCAGCAGTTTATTAGGGTGGCGGGGGCTGCCAGATACGCAGTATTTT. The chain recombines TRBV28 with TRBJ2-3, with D tentatively TRBD2 (7 bases). The germline V gene encodes CDR1 MDHEN and CDR2 SYDVKM. Trimming left V 1 base short and J 4 bases short, with 18 bases between. The CDR3 has 17 residues.

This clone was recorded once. Here the CDR3 DNA reads TGTGCCAGCAGCTTAGGGACACCTAACTACGAGCAGTACTTC. The encoded protein is CASSLGTPNYEQYF. J is TRBJ2-7 and V is TRBV13; the D is unclear. Between the trimmed V and J ends, which lost 0 bases and 3 bases, there was a span of 9 bases. The CDR3 covers 14 residues. Germline V gene sequence: CDR1 PRHDT, CDR2 FYEKMQ (reference sequence).

In nucleotides, the CDR3 is TGTGCCAGCAGCACAAAGTCTCCCGGACAGCGCGGCTACACCTTC. Translated, it gives CASSTKSPGQRGYTF. The genes are TRBV21-1 and TRBJ1-2; the D call TRBD1 from the table was never checked on the DNA. TRBV21-1 is labeled a pseudogene. The CDR3 extends over 15 amino acids.

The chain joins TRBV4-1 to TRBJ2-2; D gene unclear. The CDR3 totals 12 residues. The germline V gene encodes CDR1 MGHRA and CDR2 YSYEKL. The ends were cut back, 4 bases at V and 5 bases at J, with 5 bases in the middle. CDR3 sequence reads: CASSLNTGELFF. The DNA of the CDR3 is TGCGCCAGCAGCCTAAATACCGGGGAGCTGTTTTTT.

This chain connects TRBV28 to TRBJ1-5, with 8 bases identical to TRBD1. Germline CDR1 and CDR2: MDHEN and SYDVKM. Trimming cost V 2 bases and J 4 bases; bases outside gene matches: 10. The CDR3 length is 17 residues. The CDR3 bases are TGTGCCAGCAGTTTACGGACAGGGAGGGATCGGAATCAGCCCCAGCATTTT. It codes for CASSLRTGRDRNQPQHF.

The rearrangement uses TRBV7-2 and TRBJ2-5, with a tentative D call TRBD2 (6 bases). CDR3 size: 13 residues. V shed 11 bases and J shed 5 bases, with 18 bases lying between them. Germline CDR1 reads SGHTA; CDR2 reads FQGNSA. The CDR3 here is CAARRAQRETQYF. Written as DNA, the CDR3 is TGTGCCGCCCGGAGGGCGCAGAGGGAGACCCAGTACTTC.

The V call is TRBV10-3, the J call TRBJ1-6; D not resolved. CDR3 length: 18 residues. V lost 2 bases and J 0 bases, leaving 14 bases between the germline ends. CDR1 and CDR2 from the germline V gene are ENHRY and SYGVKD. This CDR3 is CAISETPAASSYNSPLHF. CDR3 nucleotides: TGTGCCATCAGTGAGACCCCGGCGGCAAGCTCCTATAATTCACCCCTCCACTTT.

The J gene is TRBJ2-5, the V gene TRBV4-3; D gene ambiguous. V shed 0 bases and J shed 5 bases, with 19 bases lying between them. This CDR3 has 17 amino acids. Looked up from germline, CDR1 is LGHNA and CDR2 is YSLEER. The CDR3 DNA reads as TGCGCCAGCAGCCAAGAAGCGATAGCCGGTTTATTTGAGACCCAGTACTTC. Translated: CASSQEAIAGLFETQYF.